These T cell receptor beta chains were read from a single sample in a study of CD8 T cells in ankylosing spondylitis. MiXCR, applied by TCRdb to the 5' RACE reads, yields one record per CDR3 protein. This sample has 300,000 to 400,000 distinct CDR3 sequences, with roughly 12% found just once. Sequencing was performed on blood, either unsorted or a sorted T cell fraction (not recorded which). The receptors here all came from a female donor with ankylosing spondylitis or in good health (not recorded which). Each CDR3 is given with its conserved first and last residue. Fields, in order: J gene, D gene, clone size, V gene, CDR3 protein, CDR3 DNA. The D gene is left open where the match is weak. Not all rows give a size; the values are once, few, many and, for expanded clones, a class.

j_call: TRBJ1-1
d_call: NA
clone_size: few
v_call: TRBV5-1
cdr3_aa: CASSLEDFTEAFF
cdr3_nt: TGCGCCAGCAGCTTGGAAGATTTCACTGAAGCTTTCTTT

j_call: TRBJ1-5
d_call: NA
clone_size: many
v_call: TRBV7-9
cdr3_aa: CASSLGDLAPYGPQHF
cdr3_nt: TGTGCCAGCAGCTTAGGGGACCTGGCCCCTTATGGGCCCCAGCATTTT

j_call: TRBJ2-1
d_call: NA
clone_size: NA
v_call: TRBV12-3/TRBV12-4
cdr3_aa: CASSLTDSNEQFF
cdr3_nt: TGTGCCAGCAGTTTAACGGACTCCAATGAGCAGTTCTTC

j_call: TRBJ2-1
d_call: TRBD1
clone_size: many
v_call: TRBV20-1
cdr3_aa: CSAQGGQGQFF
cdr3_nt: TGCAGTGCCCAAGGGGGACAGGGACAGTTCTTC

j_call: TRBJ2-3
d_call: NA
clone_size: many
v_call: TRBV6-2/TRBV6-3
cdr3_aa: CASSFPLATTSTDTQYF
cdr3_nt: TGTGCCAGCAGTTTCCCCCTCGCGACAACTAGCACAGATACGCAGTATTTT

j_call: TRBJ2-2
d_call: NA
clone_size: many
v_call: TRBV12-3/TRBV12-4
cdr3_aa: CASRELAQGELFF
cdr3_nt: TGTGCCAGCAGGGAACTAGCCCAAGGGGAGCTGTTTTTT

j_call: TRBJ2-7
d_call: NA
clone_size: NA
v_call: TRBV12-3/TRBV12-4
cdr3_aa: CASSPRDFTYEQYF
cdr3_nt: TGTGCCAGCAGTCCAAGGGACTTCACCTACGAGCAGTACTTC

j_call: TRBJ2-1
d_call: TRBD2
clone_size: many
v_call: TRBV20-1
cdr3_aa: CSADTGTSGVRSSYNEQFF
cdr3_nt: TGCAGTGCCGACACCGGGACTAGCGGGGTAAGAAGCTCCTACAATGAGCAGTTCTTC

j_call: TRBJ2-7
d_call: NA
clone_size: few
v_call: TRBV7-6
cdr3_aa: CASSQGVGTPFYEQYF
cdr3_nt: TGTGCCAGCAGCCAAGGTGTCGGGACACCATTTTACGAGCAGTACTTC

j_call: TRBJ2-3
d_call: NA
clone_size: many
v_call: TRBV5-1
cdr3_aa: CATQAQPTSTDTQYF
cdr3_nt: TGCGCTACCCAGGCACAGCCGACTAGCACAGATACGCAGTATTTT

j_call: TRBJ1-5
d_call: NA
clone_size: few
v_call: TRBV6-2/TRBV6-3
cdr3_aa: CASSGWVRNQPQHF
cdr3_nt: TGTGCCAGCAGTGGGTGGGTGCGCAATCAGCCCCAGCATTTT

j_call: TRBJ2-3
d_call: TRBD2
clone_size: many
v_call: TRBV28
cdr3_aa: CASSLSPGLGALFTDTQYF
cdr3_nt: TGTGCCAGCAGTTTATCGCCGGGACTAGGAGCCCTCTTCACAGATACGCAGTATTTT

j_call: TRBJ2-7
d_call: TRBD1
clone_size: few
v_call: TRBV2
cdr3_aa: CASLGNRGRLNYEQYF
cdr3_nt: TGTGCCAGCCTCGGGAACAGGGGGAGGTTGAACTACGAGCAGTACTTC

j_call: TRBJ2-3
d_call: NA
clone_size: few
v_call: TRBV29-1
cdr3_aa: CSVELAGGGTDTQYF
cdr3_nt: TGCAGCGTTGAACTGGCTGGGGGAGGCACAGATACGCAGTATTTT

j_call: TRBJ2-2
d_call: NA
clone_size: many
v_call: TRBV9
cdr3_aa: CASSVGQGGTGELFF
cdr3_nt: TGTGCCAGCAGCGTAGGCCAGGGGGGGACCGGGGAGCTGTTTTTT

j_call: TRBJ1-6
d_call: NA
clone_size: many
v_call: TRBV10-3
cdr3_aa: CAIRDDAANSPLHF
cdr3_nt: TGTGCCATCAGAGATGACGCCGCTAATTCACCCCTCCACTTT

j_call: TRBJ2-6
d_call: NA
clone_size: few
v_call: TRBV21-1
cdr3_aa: CASSKDGGQNSGANVLTF
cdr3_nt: TGTGCCAGCAGCAAAGATGGAGGACAGAACTCTGGGGCCAACGTCCTGACTTTC

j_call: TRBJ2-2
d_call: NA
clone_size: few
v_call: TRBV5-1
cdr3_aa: CASIRDKNTGELFF
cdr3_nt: TGCGCCAGCATCCGGGACAAGAACACCGGGGAGCTGTTTTTT

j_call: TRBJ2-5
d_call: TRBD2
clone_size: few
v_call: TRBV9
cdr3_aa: CASSVDPSGGRQETQYF
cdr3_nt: TGTGCCAGCAGCGTAGACCCTAGCGGGGGGCGGCAAGAGACCCAGTACTTC

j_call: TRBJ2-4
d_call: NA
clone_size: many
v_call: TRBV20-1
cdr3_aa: CSARVAVGTVGEDIQYF
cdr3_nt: TGCAGTGCTAGAGTGGCTGTGGGGACCGTTGGGGAGGACATTCAGTACTTC

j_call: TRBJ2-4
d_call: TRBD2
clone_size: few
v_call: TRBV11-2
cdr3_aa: CASSLPRAGGPREGKNIQYF
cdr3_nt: TGTGCCAGCAGCTTACCCCGGGCAGGAGGCCCCCGGGAGGGAAAAAACATTCAGTACTTC

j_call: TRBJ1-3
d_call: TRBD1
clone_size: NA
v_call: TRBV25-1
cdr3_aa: CASSESRGGSGNTIYF
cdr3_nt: TGTGCCAGCAGTGAATCCAGGGGGGGCTCTGGAAACACCATATATTTT

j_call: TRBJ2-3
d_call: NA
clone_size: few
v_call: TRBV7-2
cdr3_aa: CASSLTSLVTDTQYF
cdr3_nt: TGTGCCAGCAGCTTAACCAGCTTAGTCACAGATACGCAGTATTTT

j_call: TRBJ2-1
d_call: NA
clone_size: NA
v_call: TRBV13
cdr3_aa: CASSRKGGAVNEQFF
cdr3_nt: TGTGCCAGCAGCCGAAAGGGGGGGGCGGTCAATGAGCAGTTCTTC

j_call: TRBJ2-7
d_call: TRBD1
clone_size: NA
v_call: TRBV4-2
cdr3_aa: CASSPWDSFYDEQYF
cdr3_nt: TGTGCCAGCAGCCCCTGGGACAGCTTCTACGACGAGCAGTACTTC

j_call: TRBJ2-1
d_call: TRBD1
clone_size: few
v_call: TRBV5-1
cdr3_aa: CASSPGQANNEQFF
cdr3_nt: TGCGCCAGCAGCCCGGGACAGGCGAACAATGAGCAGTTCTTC

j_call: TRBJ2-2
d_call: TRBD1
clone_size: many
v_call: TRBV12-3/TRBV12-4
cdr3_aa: CASSLSGGYTGELFF
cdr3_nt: TGTGCCAGCAGTTTGTCAGGGGGCTACACCGGGGAGCTGTTTTTT

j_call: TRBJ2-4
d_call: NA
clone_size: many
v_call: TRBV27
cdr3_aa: CASSLSPLQGLAKNIQYF
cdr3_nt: TGTGCCAGCAGTTTATCGCCATTGCAGGGCCTAGCCAAAAACATTCAGTACTTC

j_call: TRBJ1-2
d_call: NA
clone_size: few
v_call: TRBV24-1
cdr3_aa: CATSDLRGDLHTF
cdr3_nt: TGTGCCACCAGTGATTTGCGGGGGGATCTTCACACCTTC

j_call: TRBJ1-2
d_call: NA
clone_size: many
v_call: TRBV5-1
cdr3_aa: CASSLSEGYYGYTF
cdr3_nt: TGCGCCAGCAGCTTGTCGGAGGGATACTATGGCTACACCTTC

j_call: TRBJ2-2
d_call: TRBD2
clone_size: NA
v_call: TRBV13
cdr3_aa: CASTLGGIPGELFF
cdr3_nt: TGTGCCAGCACCCTGGGGGGGATCCCCGGGGAGCTGTTTTTT

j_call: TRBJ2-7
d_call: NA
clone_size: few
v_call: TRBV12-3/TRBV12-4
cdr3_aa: CASSLIDGSYEQYF
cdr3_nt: TGTGCCAGCAGTTTGATAGACGGATCCTACGAGCAGTACTTC

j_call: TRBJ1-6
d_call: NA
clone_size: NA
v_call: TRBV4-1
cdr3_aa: CATAAGYDSPLHF
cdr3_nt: TGCGCCACCGCCGCCGGCTATGATTCACCCCTCCACTTT

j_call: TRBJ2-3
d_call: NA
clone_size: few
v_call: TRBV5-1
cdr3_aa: CASSLAVTFADTQYF
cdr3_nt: TGCGCCAGCAGCTTGGCCGTAACGTTCGCAGATACGCAGTATTTT

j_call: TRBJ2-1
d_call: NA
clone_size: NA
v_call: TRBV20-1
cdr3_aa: CSASSPDNNNEQFF
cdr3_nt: TGCAGTGCTAGTTCCCCGGACAACAACAATGAGCAGTTCTTC

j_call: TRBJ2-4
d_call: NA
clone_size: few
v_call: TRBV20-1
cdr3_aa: CSARDLAKNIQYF
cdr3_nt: TGCAGTGCTAGAGATCTAGCCAAAAACATTCAGTACTTC

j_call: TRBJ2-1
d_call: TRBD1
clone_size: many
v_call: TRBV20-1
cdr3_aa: CSAKNQGAVNEQFF
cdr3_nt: TGCAGTGCTAAAAATCAGGGGGCGGTAAATGAGCAGTTCTTC

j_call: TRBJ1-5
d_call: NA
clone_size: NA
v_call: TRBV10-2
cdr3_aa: CASSDDRQPQHF
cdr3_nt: TGCGCCAGCAGTGACGATCGGCAGCCCCAGCATTTT

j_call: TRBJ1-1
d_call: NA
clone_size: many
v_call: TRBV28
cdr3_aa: CASSLGRGTEAFF
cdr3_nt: TGTGCCAGCAGTTTAGGGAGGGGGACTGAAGCTTTCTTT

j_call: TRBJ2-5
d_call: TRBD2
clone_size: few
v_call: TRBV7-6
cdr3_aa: CASSLIAGGETQYF
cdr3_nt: TGTGCCAGCAGCTTAATAGCGGGAGGAGAGACCCAGTACTTC

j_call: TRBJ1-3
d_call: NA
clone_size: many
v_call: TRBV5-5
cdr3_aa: CASSGGPSSGNTIYF
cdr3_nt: TGTGCCAGCAGCGGGGGACCGAGCTCTGGAAACACCATATATTTT

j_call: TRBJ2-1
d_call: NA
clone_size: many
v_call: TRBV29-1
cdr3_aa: CSVGGGRYNEQFF
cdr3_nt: TGCAGCGTTGGTGGGGGGCGCTACAATGAGCAGTTCTTC

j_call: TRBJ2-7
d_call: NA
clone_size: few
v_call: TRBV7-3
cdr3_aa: CASSHGAGYEQYF
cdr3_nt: TGTGCCAGCAGCCATGGGGCTGGCTACGAGCAGTACTTC

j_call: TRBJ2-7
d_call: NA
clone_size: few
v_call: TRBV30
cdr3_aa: CAWSVLGQGAYEQYF
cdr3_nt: TGTGCCTGGAGTGTACTAGGGCAGGGAGCCTACGAGCAGTACTTC

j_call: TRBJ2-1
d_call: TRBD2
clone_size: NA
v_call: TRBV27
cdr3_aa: CASITGTTKNGPSRNEQFF
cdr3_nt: TGTGCCAGCATTACCGGGACTACCAAGAACGGGCCCTCCAGAAATGAGCAGTTCTTC

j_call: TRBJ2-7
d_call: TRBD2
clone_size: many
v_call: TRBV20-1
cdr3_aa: CSAKRGLAGGVPDEQYF
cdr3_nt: TGCAGTGCCAAGCGCGGACTAGCGGGGGGAGTTCCCGACGAGCAGTACTTC

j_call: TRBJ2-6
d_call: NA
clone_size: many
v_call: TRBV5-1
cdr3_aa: CASSLGVPPGANVLTF
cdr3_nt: TGCGCCAGCAGCTTGGGCGTTCCTCCTGGGGCCAACGTCCTGACTTTC